This T cell receptor beta chain is from a study of cytomegalovirus exposure and HLA in healthy donors. The PCR employed 60 Vbeta primers together with 13 Jbeta primers. Profiled with immunoSEQ multiplex PCR; TCRdb holds only in-frame clones, not every one. The sample yields some 150,000 clones, 75% to 85% seen once. This CDR3 is 15 amino acids long. CDR1 MNHEY and CDR2 SVGAGI come from the germline V gene. The J segment lost 3 bases and the V segment lost 5 bases, leaving 7 bases of the junction unmatched. Study findings and constraints: The sole available immune exposure information was CMV serostatus. Previously analyzed data showed that most TCR beta V segments were productive at a frequency of about 90% or about 30%. In a later analysis, V- and J-gene trimming of beta chains associated with a DCLRE1C missense variant, replicated independently.

This clone was observed a single time. What it recognizes is unknown. The sequence came from a woman between 50 and 59 years old in good health and CMV-seronegative. J is TRBJ1-3 and V is TRBV6-5; 7 bases align to TRBD1. Sequences were obtained from PBMCs. The CDR3 loop is CASSLQGVLGNTIYF. The CDR3 DNA reads as TGTGCCAGCAGTCTTCAGGGGGTTCTTGGAAACACCATATATTTT.